The 13 T cell receptor beta chains below come from one sample, sequenced in a study of cytomegalovirus exposure and HLA in healthy donors (dated by TCRdb to the late 2010s). Library preparation was by the immunoSEQ multiplex PCR assay. In TCRdb, the immuneACCESS table is reduced to in-frame sequences with V and J assigned. These tables do not hold every clone; where another copy was compared, an unresolved V gene accounts for under half, and the others remain unexplained. This sample lists around 70,000 clones; about 93% were detected once. About 1.4% of the sample belongs to the ten largest clones. The sequenced material came from PBMCs. These receptors all stem from a man aged 18 to 29 in good health and CMV-seropositive.

The chain employs TRBV11-2 and TRBJ2-7; 11 nucleotides align to TRBD1. The CDR3 contains 15 residues. Germline V gene data show CDR1 as SGHAT and CDR2 as FQNNGV. Trimming removed 1 base from V and 3 bases from J; junction bases left unmatched: 2. CDR3 in DNA: TGTGCCAGCAGCTTAGGGGGACAGGGGGTCTACGAGCAGTACTTC. Protein: CASSLGGQGVYEQYF. Combining the CDR3 with reference TRBV11-2 and TRBJ2-7 gives the whole variable domain EAGVAQSPRYKIIEKRQSVAFWCNPISGHATLYWYQQILGQGPKLLIQFQNNGVVDDSQLPKDRFSAERLKGVDSTLKIQPAKLEDSAVYLCASSLGGQGVYEQYFGPGTRLTVT.

The chain links TRBV10-3 to TRBJ1-1, with TRBD1 matching 7 bases. J was trimmed by 0 bases and V by 3 bases; bases with no gene match: 7. This CDR3 spans 16 amino acids. Germline V lookup: CDR1 ENHRY, CDR2 SYGVKD. CDR3 sequence: CAISDLRDSLNTEAFF. CDR3 nucleotide sequence: TGTGCCATCAGTGATCTGAGGGACAGCCTGAACACTGAAGCTTTCTTT.

The chain links TRBV11-2 to TRBJ2-1; 12 bases agree with TRBD2. The CDR3 length is 16 residues. Germline V CDR1 and CDR2: SGHAT, FQNNGV. Unmatched junction bases numbered 3, after V lost 1 base and J lost 5 bases. The CDR3 sequence: CASSLALAGGNNEQFF. In DNA form, the CDR3 reads TGTGCCAGCAGCTTAGCGCTAGCGGGAGGGAACAATGAGCAGTTCTTC.

V is TRBV19 and J is TRBJ2-1; 7 positions agree with TRBD1. With 5 bases clipped from V and 8 bases from J, the junction kept 3 bases outside the gene matches. The V gene's germline CDR1 is LNHDA and CDR2 SQIVND (reference sequence). The CDR3 is 12 amino acids. The CDR3 DNA sequence: TGTGCCAGTAGTCCCCAGGGGGATGAGCAGTTCTTC. It translates to CASSPQGDEQFF.

The chain uses TRBV27 and TRBJ2-7, with 8 bases that match TRBD1. Germline CDR1 reads MNHEY; CDR2 reads SMNVEV (reference sequence). The CDR3 sequence is 14 residues long. After removal of 5 bases from V and 10 bases from J, the junction contained 13 bases not matched to a gene. The CDR3 protein is CASSRQPDRGGQYF. In DNA, the CDR3 is TGTGCCAGCAGTCGTCAACCCGACAGGGGTGGTCAGTACTTC.

CDR3 protein: CASSQDRGRLGRAFF. CDR3 nucleotides: TGTGCCAGCAGCCAAGATCGCGGACGGTTAGGGAGAGCTTTCTTT. The V and J genes are TRBV4-2 and TRBJ1-1; no definite D call. V lost 0 bases, J lost 10 bases, and 18 bases lay in between. This CDR3 has 15 residues. Germline V gene data show CDR1 as LGHNA and CDR2 as YNFKEQ.

This clone showed up just a few times. This chain connects TRBV28 to TRBJ1-2, with D tentatively TRBD1 (6 bases). The germline V and J ends were trimmed by 6 bases and 7 bases, with 15 bases remaining between them. The CDR3 contains 13 residues. Germline CDR1 is MDHEN and CDR2 is SYDVKM. This CDR3 reads CASSPGEFGGYTF. The CDR3 bases are TGTGCCAGCAGCCCAGGGGAATTCGGTGGCTACACCTTC.

This clone has only one observation. The V and J genes are TRBV19 and TRBJ1-3, with a tentative D call TRBD1 (6 bases). CDR1 is LNHDA, CDR2 SQIVND, per germline (reference sequence). V lost 6 bases and J 6 bases, leaving 12 bases between the germline ends. The length of the CDR3 is 13 residues. The CDR3 reads CASRTGTSNTIYF. The CDR3 DNA follows: TGTGCCAGTAGGACAGGTACCTCAAACACCATATATTTT.

This clone has a count of ten or more. The V call is TRBV9, the J call TRBJ1-2; D is undetermined. The CDR3 spans 13 residues. V lost 4 bases to trimming and J lost 5 bases, with 12 bases between them. The V gene's germline CDR1 is SGDLS and CDR2 YYNGEE. This CDR3 is CASSPFWPYGYTF. The CDR3 DNA reads TGTGCCAGCAGCCCCTTCTGGCCTTATGGCTACACCTTC.

The chain employs TRBV29-1 and TRBJ2-7; 10 bases are shared with TRBD1. The trim removed 5 bases at V and 5 bases at J, leaving 6 bases unmatched. Per germline, CDR1 SQVTM and CDR2 ANQGSEA. This CDR3 has 13 amino acids. The CDR3 coding sequence is TGCAGCGTTACCGGGACAGGGGATAACGAGCAGTACTTC. Its translation is CSVTGTGDNEQYF.

The CDR3 DNA follows: TGTGCCTGGATTCAAAAGGGGGTGGATAATGAAAAACTGTTTTTT. It yields the protein CAWIQKGVDNEKLFF. The chain recombines TRBV30 with TRBJ1-4; D perhaps matches TRBD1 (6 bases). Germline V lookup: CDR1 GTSNPN, CDR2 SVGIG (reference sequence). The CDR3 totals 15 residues. Between the trimmed V and J ends, which lost 4 bases and 4 bases, there was a span of 16 bases.

The V gene is TRBV28, the J gene TRBJ1-2; 7 nucleotides align to TRBD1. The CDR3 length is 15 residues. J gave up 4 bases and V 5 bases, and 10 bases lay outside the gene matches. The V gene's germline CDR1 is MDHEN and CDR2 SYDVKM. The CDR3 region is CASSEGTGVPYGYTF. As DNA, the CDR3 is TGTGCCAGCAGTGAGGGCACAGGGGTACCCTATGGCTACACCTTC.

The CDR3: CASSNPAGDYNEQFF. The CDR3 DNA sequence: TGTGCCAGCAGCAACCCCGCGGGGGACTACAATGAGCAGTTCTTC. The rearrangement links TRBV6-5 to TRBJ2-1, with 7 bases matching TRBD2. V shed 6 bases and J 3 bases; nucleotides not matched to a gene: 8. The CDR3 sequence is 15 residues long. Looked up from germline, CDR1 is MNHEY and CDR2 is SVGAGI.